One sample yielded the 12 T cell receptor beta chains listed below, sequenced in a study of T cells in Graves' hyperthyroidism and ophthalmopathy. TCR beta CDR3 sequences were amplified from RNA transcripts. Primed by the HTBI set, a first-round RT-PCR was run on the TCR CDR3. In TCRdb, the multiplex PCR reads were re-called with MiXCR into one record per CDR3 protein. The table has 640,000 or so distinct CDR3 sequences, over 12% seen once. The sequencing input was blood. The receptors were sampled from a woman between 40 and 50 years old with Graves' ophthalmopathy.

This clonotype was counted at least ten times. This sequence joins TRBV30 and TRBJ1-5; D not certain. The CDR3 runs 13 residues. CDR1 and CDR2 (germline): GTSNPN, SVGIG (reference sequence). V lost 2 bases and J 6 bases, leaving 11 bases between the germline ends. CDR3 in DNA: TGTGCCTGGAGTTTCGGGAGTAGTCAGCCCCAGCATTTT. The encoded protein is CAWSFGSSQPQHF.

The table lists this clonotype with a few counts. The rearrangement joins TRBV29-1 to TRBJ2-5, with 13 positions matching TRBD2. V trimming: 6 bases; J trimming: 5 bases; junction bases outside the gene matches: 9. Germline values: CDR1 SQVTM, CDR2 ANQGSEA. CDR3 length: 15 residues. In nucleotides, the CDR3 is TGCAGCGTCGGGACTAGCGGGATCCGACTCGAGACCCAGTACTTC. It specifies CSVGTSGIRLETQYF.

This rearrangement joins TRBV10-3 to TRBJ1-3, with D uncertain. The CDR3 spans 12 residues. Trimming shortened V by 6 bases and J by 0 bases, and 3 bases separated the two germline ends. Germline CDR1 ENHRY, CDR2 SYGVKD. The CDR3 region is CAIRGSGNTIYF. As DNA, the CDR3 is TGTGCCATCAGGGGCTCTGGAAACACCATATATTTT.

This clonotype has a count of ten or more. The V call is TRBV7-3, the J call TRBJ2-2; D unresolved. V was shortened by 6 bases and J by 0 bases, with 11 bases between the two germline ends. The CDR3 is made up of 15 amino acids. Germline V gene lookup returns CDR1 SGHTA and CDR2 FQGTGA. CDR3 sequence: CASSLYGANTGELFF. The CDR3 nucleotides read TGTGCCAGCAGTCTTTATGGGGCGAACACCGGGGAGCTGTTTTTT.

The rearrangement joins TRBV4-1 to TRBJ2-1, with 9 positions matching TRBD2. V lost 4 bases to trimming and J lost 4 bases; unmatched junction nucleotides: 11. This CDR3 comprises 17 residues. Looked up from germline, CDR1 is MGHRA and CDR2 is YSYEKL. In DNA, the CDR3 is TGCGCCAGCAGCCCTCGACTGACTAGCGGAGGTTACAATGAGCAGTTCTTC. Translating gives CASSPRLTSGGYNEQFF.

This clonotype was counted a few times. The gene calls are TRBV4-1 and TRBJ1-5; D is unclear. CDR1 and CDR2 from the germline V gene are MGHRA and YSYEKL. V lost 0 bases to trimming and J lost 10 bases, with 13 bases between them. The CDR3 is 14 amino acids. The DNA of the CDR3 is TGCGCCAGCAGCCAAGATAAGGTGTATTCACCCCAGCATTTT. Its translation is CASSQDKVYSPQHF.

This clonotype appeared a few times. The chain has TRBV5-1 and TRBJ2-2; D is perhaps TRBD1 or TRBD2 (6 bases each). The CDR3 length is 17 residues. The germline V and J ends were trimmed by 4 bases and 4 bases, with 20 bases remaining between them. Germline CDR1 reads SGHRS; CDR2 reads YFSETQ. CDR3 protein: CASSPTTTGAGTGELFF. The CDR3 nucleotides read TGCGCCAGCAGCCCCACCACGACGGGGGCGGGCACCGGGGAGCTGTTTTTT.

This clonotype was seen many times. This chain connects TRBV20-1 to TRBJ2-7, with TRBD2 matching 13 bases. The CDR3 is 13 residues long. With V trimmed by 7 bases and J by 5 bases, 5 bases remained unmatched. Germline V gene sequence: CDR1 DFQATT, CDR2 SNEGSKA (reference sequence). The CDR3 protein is CSVPGLAGNEQYF. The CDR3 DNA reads TGCAGTGTCCCGGGACTAGCGGGAAACGAGCAGTACTTC.

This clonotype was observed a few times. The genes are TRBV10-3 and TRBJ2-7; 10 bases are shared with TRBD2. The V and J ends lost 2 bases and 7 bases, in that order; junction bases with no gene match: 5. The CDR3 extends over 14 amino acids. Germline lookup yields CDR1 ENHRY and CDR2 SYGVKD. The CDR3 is CAISERLAGVEQYF. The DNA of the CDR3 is TGTGCCATCAGTGAGAGGCTAGCGGGAGTTGAGCAGTACTTC.

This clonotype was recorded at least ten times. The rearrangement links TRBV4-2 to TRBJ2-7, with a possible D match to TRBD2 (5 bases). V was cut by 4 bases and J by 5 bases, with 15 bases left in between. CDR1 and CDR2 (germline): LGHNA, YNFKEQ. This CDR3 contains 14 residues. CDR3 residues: CASSPTGLGDEQYF. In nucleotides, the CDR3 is TGTGCCAGCAGCCCCACCGGCCTCGGGGACGAGCAGTACTTC.

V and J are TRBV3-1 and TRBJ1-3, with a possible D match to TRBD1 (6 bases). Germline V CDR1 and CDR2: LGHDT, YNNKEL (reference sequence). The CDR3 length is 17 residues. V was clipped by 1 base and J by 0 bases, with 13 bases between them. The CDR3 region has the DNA TGTGCCAGCAGCCAAGTCCCGGGACAAAGCTCTGGAAACACCATATATTTT. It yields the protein CASSQVPGQSSGNTIYF.

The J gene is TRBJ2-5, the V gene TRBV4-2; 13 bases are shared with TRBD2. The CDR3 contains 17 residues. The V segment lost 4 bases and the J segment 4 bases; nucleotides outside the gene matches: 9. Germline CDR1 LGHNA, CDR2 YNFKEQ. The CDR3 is CASSRVGLAGEGETQYF. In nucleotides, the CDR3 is TGTGCCAGCAGCCGAGTCGGACTAGCGGGAGAAGGAGAGACCCAGTACTTC.